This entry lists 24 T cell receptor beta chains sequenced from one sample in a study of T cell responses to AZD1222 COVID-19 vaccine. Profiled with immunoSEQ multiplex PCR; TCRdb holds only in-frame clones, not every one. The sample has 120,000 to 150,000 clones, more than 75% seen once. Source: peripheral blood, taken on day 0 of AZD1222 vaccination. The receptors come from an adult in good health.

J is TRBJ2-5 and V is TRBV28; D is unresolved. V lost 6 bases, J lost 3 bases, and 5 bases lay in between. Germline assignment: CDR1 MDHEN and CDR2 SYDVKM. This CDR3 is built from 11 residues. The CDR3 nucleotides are TGTGCCAGCAGAAGGGAAGAGACCCAGTACTTC. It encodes CASRREETQYF.

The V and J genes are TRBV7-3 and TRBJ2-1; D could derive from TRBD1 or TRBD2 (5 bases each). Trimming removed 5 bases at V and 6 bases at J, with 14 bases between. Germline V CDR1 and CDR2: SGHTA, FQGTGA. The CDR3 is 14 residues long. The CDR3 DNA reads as TGTGCCAGCAGCCCCGGGGACGGGTTCAATGAGCAGTTCTTC. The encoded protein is CASSPGDGFNEQFF. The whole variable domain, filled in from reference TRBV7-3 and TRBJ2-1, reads GAGVSQTPSNKVTEKGKYVELRCDPISGHTALYWYRQSLGQGPEFLIYFQGTGAADDSGLPNDRFFAVRPEGSVSTLKIQRTERGDSAVYLCASSPGDGFNEQFFGPGTRLTVL.

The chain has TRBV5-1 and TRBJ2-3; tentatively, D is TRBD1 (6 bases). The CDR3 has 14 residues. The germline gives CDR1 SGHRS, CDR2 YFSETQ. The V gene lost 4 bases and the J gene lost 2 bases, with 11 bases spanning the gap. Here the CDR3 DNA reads TGCGCCAGCAGCAGTCGACAGGCCACAGATACGCAGTATTTT. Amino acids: CASSSRQATDTQYF.

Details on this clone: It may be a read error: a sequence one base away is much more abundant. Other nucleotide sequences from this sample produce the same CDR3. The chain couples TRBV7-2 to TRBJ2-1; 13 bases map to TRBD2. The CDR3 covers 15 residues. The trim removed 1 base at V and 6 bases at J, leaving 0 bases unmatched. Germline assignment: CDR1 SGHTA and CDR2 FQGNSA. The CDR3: CASSLGLAGGNEQFF. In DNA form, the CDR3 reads TGTGCCAGCAGCTTAGGACTAGCGGGGGGCAATGAGCAGTTCTTC.

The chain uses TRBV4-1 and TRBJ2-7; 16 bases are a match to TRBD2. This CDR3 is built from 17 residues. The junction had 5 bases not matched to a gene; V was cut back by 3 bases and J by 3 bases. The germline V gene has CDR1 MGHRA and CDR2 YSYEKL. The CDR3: CASSQGLAGGPLYEQYF. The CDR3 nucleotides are TGCGCCAGCAGCCAGGGACTAGCGGGAGGGCCACTCTACGAGCAGTACTTC.

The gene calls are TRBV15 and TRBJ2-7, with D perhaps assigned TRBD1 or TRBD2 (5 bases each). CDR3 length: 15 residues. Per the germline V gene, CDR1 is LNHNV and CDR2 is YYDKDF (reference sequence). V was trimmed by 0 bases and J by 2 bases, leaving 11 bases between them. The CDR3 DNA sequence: TGTGCCACCAGCAGAGAGGTTTGGGACCCCTACGAGCAGTACTTC. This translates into CATSREVWDPYEQYF.

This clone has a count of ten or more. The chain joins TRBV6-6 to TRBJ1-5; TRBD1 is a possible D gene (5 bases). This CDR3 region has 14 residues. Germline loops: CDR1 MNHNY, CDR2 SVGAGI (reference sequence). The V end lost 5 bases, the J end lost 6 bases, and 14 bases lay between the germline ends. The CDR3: CASSMGLGAQPQHF. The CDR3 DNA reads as TGTGCCAGCAGTATGGGGTTAGGGGCTCAGCCCCAGCATTTT.

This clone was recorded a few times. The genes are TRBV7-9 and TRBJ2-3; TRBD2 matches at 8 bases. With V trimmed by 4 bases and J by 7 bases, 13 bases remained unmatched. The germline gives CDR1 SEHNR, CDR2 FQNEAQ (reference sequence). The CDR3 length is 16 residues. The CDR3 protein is CASSSRGGSTVYTQYF. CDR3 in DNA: TGTGCCAGCAGCTCCCGCGGGGGGTCTACAGTCTATACGCAGTATTTT.

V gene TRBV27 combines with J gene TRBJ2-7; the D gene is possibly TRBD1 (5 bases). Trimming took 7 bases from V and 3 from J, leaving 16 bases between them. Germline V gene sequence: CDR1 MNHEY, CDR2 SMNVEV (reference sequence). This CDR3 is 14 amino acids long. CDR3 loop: CASNQSDRDYEQYF. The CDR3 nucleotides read TGTGCCAGCAACCAATCCGACAGAGACTACGAGCAGTACTTC.

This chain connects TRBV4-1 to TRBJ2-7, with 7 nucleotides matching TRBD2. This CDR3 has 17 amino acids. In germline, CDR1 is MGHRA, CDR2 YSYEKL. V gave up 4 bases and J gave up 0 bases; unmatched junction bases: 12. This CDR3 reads CASSREVASGSSYEQYF. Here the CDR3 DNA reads TGCGCCAGCAGCCGGGAGGTGGCTAGCGGATCCTCCTACGAGCAGTACTTC.

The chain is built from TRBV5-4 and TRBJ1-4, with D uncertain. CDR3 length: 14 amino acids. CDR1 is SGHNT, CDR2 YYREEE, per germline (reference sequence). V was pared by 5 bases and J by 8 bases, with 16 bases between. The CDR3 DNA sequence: TGTGCCAGCAGGTCGGACGGAGGGAGGGAAAAACTGTTTTTT. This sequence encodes CASRSDGGREKLFF.

DNA for the CDR3: TGCGCCAGCAGCTTGGATCCAGGGGGCTTGGCTGAAGCTTTCTTT. Its protein product is CASSLDPGGLAEAFF. V gene TRBV5-1 combines with J gene TRBJ1-1; 8 bases line up with TRBD1. The junction had 7 bases not matched to a gene; V was cut back by 0 bases and J by 6 bases. CDR1 and CDR2 (germline): SGHRS, YFSETQ. The CDR3 covers 15 residues.

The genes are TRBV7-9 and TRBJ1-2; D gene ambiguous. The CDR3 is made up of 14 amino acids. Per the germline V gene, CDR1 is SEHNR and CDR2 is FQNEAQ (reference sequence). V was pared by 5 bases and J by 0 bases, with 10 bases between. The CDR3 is CASSPPISNYGYTF. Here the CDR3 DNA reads TGTGCCAGCAGCCCCCCGATTTCTAACTATGGCTACACCTTC.

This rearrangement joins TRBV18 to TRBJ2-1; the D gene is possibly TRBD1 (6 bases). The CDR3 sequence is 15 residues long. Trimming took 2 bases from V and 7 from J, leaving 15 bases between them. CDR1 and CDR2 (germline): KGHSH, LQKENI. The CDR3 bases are TGTGCCAGCTCACCAAACAACGGACAGCCTAATGAGCAGTTCTTC. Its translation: CASSPNNGQPNEQFF. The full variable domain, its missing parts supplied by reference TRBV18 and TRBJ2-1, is NAGVMQNPRHLVRRRGQEARLRCSPMKGHSHVYWYRQLPEEGLKFMVYLQKENIIDESGMPKERFSAEFPKEGPSILRIQQVVRGDSAAYFCASSPNNGQPNEQFFGPGTRLTVL.

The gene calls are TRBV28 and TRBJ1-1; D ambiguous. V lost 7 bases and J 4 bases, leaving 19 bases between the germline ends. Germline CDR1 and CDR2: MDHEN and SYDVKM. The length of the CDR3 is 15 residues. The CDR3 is CASTVSGVSGTEAFF. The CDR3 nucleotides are TGTGCCAGCACCGTATCCGGGGTTAGCGGCACTGAAGCTTTCTTT.

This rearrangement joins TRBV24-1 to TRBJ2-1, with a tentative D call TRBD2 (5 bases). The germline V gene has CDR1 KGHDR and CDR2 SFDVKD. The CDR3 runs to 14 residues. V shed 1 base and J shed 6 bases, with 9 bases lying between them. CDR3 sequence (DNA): TGTGCCACCAGTGATTTCGCTCGGGGCAATGAGCAGTTCTTC. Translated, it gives CATSDFARGNEQFF.

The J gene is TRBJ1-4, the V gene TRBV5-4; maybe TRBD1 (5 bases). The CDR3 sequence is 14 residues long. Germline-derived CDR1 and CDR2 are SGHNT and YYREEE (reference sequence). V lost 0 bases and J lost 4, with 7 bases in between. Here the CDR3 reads CASSLGQSNEKLFF. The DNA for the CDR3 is TGTGCCAGCAGCTTGGGACAGAGTAATGAAAAACTGTTTTTT. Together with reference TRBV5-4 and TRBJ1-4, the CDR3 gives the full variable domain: ETGVTQSPTHLIKTRGQQVTLRCSSQSGHNTVSWYQQALGQGPQFIFQYYREEENGRGNFPPRFSGLQFPNYSSELNVNALELDDSALYLCASSLGQSNEKLFFGSGTQLSVL.

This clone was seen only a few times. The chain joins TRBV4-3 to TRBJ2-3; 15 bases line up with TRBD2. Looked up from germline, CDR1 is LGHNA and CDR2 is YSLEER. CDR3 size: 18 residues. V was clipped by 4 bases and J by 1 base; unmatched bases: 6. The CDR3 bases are TGCGCCAGCAGCCCAGGACTAGCGGGGGGGCCAGGCACAGATACGCAGTATTTT. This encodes CASSPGLAGGPGTDTQYF.

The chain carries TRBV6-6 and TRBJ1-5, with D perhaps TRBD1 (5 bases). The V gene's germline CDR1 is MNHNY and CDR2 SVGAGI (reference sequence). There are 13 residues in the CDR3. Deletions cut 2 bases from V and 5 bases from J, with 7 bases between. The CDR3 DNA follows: TGTGCCAGCAGTTACGTAGGGGATCAGCCCCAGCATTTT. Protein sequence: CASSYVGDQPQHF.

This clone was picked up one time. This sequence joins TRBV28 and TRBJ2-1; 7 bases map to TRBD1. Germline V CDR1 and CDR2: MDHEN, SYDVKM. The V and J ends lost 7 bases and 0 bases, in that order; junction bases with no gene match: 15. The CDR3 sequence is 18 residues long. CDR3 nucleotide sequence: TGTGCCAGCAACCGACCCCCGACAGGGTACCTCTCCTACAATGAGCAGTTCTTC. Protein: CASNRPPTGYLSYNEQFF.

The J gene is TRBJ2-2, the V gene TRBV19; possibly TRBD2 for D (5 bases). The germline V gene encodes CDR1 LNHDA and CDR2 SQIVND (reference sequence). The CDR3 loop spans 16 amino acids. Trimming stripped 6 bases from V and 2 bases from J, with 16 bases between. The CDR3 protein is CASRSTGILNTGELFF. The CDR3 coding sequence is TGTGCCAGTAGGTCGACGGGGATCCTTAACACCGGGGAGCTGTTTTTT.

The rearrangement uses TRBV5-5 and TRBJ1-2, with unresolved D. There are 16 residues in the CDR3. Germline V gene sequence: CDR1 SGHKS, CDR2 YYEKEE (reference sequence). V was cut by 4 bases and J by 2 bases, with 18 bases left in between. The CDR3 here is CASSPPGGLGNYGYTF. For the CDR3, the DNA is TGTGCCAGCAGCCCGCCGGGCGGGCTAGGGAACTATGGCTACACCTTC.

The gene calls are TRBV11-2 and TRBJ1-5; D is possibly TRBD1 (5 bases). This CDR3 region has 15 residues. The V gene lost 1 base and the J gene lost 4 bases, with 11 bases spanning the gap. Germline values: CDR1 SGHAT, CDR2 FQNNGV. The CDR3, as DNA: TGTGCCAGCAGCTTAGGGGACGGGAATAATCAGCCCCAGCATTTT. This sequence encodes CASSLGDGNNQPQHF.

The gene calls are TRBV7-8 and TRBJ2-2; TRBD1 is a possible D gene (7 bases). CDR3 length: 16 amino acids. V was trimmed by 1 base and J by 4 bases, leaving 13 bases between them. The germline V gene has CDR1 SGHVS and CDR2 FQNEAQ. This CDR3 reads CASSLGQGGGTGELFF. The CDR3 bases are TGTGCCAGCAGCTTAGGGCAGGGGGGTGGCACCGGGGAGCTGTTTTTT. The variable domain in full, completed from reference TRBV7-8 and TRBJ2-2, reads GAGVSQSPRYKVAKRGQDVALRCDPISGHVSLFWYQQALGQGPEFLTYFQNEAQLDKSGLPSDRFFAERPEGSVSTLKIQRTQQEDSAVYLCASSLGQGGGTGELFFGEGSRLTVL.